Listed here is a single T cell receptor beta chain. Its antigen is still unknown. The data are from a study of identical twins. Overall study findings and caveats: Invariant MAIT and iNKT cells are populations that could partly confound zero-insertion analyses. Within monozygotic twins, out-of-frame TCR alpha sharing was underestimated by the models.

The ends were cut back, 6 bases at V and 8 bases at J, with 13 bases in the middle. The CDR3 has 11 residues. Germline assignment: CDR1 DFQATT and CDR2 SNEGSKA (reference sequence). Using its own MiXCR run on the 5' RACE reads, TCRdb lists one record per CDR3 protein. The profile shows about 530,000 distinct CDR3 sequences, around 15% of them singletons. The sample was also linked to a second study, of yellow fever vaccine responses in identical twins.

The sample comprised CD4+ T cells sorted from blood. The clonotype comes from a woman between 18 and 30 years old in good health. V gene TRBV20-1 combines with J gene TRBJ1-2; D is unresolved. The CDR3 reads CSASEWLGYTF. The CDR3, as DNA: TGCAGTGCGAGCGAGTGGCTAGGCTACACCTTC.